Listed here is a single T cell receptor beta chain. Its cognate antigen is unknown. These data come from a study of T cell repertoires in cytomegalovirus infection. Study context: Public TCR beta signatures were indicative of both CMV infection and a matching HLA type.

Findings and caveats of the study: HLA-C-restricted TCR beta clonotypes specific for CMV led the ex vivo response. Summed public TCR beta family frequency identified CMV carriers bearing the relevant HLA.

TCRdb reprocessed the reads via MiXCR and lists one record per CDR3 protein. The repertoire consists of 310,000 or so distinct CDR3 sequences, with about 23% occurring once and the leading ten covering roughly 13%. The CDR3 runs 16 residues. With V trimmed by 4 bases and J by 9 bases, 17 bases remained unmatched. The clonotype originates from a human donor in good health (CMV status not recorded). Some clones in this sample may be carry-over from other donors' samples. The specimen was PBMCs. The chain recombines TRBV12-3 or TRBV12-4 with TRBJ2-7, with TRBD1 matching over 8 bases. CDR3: CASSSSWGQVPTVQYF. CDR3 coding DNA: TGTGCCAGCAGTTCCAGTTGGGGACAGGTTCCTACGGTGCAGTACTTC.